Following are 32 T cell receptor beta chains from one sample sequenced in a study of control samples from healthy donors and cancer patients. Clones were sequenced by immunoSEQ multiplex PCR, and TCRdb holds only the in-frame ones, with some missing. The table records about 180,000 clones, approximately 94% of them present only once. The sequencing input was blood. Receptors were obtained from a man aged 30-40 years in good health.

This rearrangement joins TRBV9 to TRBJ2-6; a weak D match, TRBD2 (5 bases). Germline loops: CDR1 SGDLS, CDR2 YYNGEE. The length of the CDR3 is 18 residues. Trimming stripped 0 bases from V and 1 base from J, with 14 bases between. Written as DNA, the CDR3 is TGTGCCAGCAGCGTAGTGGACTCCACCTTTTCTGGGGCCAACGTCCTGACTTTC. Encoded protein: CASSVVDSTFSGANVLTF.

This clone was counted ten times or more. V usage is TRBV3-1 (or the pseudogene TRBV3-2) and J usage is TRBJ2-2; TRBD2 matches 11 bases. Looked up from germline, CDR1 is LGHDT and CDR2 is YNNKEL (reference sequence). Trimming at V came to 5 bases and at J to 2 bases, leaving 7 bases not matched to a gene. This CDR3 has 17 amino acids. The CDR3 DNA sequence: TGTGCCAGCAGCATTAGCGGGAGGGATTACAACACCGGGGAGCTGTTTTTT. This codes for CASSISGRDYNTGELFF.

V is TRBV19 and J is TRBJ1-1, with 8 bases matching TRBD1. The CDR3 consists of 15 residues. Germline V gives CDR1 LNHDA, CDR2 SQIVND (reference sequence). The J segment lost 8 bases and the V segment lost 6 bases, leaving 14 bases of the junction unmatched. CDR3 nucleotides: TGTGCCAGTAGCCAGGGGGCTAGGGGGGTCGCCGAAGCTTTCTTT. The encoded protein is CASSQGARGVAEAFF.

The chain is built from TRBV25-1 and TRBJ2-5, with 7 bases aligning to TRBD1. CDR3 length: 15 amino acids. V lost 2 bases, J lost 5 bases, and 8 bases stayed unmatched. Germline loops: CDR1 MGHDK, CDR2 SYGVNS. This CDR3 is CASSERIGGLETQYF. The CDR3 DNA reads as TGTGCCAGCAGTGAACGTATAGGGGGCCTGGAGACCCAGTACTTC.

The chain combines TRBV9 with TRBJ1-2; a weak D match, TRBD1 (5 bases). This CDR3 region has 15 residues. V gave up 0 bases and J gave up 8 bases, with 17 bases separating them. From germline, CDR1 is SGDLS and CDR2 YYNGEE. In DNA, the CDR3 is TGTGCCAGCAGCGTAGCTATGGGGGACGTCGGAGGCTACACCTTC. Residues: CASSVAMGDVGGYTF.

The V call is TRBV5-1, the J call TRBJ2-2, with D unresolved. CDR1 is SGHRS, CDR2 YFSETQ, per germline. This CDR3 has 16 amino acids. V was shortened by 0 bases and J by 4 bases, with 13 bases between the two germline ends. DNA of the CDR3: TGCGCCAGCAGCTTGGGGCCCCGTGTGGCCACCGGGGAGCTGTTTTTT. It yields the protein CASSLGPRVATGELFF. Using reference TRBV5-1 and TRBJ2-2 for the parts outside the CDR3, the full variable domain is KAGVTQTPRYLIKTRGQQVTLSCSPISGHRSVSWYQQTPGQGLQFLFEYFSETQRNKGNFPGRFSGRQFSNSRSEMNVSTLELGDSALYLCASSLGPRVATGELFFGEGSRLTVL.

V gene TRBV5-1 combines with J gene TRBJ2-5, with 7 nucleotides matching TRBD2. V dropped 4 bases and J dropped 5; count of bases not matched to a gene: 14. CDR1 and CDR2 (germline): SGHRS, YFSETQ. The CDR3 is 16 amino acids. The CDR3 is CASSRGDSPGRETQYF. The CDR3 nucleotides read TGCGCCAGCAGCCGGGGGGACTCCCCGGGGCGGGAGACCCAGTACTTC.

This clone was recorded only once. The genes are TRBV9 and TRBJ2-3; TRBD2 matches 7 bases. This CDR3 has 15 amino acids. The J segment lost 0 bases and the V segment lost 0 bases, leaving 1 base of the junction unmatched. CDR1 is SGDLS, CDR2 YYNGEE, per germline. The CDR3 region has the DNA TGTGCCAGCAGCGTAGGCGGGGGTAGCACAGATACGCAGTATTTT. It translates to CASSVGGGSTDTQYF.

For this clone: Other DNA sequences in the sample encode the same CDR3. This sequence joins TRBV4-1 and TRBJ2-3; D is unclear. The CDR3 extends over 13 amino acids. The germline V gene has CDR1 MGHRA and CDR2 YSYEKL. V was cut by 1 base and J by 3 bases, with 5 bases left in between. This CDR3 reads CASSQGNTDTQYF. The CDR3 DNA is TGCGCCAGCAGCCAAGGTAATACAGATACGCAGTATTTT.

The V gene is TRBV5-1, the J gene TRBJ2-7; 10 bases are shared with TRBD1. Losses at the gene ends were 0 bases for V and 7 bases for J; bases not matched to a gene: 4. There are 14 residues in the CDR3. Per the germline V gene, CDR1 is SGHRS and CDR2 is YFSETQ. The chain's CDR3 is CASSLGQGAVEQYF. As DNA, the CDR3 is TGCGCCAGCAGCTTGGGACAGGGGGCTGTAGAGCAGTACTTC. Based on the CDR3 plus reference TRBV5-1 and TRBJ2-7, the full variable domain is KAGVTQTPRYLIKTRGQQVTLSCSPISGHRSVSWYQQTPGQGLQFLFEYFSETQRNKGNFPGRFSGRQFSNSRSEMNVSTLELGDSALYLCASSLGQGAVEQYFGPGTRLTVT.

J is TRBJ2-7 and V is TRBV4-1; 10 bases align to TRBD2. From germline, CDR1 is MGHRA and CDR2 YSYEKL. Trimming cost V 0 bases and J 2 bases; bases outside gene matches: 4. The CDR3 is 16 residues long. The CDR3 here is CASSQDLSGRAYEQYF. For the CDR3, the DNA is TGCGCCAGCAGCCAAGATCTGAGCGGGAGGGCCTACGAGCAGTACTTC.

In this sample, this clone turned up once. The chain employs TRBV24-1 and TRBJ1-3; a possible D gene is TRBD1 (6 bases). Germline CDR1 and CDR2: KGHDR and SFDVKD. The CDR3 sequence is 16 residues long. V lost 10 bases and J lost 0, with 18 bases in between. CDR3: CATVAGGSSSGNTIYF. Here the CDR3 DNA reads TGTGCCACGGTGGCCGGGGGCTCCTCCTCTGGAAACACCATATATTTT.

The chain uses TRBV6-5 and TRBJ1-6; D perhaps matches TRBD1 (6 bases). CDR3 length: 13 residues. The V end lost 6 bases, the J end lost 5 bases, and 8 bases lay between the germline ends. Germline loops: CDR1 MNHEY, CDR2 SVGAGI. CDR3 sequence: CASSRDNNSPLHF. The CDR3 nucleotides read TGTGCCAGCAGCAGGGACAATAATTCACCCCTCCACTTT.

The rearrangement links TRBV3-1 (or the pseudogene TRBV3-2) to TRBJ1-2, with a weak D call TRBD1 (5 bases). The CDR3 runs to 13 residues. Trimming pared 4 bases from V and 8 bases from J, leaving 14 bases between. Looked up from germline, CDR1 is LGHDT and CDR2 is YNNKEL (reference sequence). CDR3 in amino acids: CASSPGPPGGYTF. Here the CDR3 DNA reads TGTGCCAGCAGCCCGGGACCGCCGGGAGGCTACACCTTC.

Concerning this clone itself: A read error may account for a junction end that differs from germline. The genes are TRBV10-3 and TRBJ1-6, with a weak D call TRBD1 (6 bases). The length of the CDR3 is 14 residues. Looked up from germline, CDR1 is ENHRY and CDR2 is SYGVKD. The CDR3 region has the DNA TGTGTCATCAGGAACACGGGGGCCAATTCACCCCTCCACTTT. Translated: CVIRNTGANSPLHF.

The CDR3 nucleotides are TGCGCCAGCAGTGAGGCCGGGACCCCCTACAATGAGCAGTTCTTC. It translates to CASSEAGTPYNEQFF. V and J are TRBV10-1 and TRBJ2-1; D is possibly TRBD1 or TRBD2 (5 bases each). The V and J ends lost 2 bases and 2 bases respectively, with 10 bases between them. The V gene's germline CDR1 is WNHNN and CDR2 SYGVQD (reference sequence). The CDR3 is 15 residues long.

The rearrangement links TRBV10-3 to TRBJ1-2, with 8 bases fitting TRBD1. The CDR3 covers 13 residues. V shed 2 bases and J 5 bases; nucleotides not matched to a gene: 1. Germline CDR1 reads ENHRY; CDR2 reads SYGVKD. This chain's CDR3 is CAISERTGYGYTF. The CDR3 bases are TGTGCCATCAGTGAGAGGACAGGGTATGGCTACACCTTC.

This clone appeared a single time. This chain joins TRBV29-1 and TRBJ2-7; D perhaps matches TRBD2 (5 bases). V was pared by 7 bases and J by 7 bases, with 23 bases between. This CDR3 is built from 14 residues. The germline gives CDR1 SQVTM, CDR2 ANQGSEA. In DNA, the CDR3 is TGCAGCGCTACCCTGCAGACCCTCGGAGGTGAGCAGTACTTC. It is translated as CSATLQTLGGEQYF.

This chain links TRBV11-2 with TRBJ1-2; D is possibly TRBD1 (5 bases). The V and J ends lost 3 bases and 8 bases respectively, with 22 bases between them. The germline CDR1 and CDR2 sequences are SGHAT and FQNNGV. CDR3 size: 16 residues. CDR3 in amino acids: CASSFERGQGFRGYTF. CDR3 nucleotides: TGTGCCAGCAGCTTCGAGAGGGGCCAGGGCTTTAGGGGCTACACCTTC. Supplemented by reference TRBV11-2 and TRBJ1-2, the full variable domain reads EAGVAQSPRYKIIEKRQSVAFWCNPISGHATLYWYQQILGQGPKLLIQFQNNGVVDDSQLPKDRFSAERLKGVDSTLKIQPAKLEDSAVYLCASSFERGQGFRGYTFGSGTRLTVV.

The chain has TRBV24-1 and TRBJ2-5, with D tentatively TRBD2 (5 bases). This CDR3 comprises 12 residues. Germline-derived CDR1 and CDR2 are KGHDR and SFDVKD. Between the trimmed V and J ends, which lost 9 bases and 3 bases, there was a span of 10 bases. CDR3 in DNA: TGTGCCACCGGGGAGAGGGAAGAGACCCAGTACTTC. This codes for CATGEREETQYF.

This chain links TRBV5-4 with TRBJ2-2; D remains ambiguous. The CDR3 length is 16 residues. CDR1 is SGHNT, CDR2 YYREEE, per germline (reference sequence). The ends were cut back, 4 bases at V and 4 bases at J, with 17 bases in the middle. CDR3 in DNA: TGTGCCAGCAGCCCAGGACGGAGTAAAACCACCGGGGAGCTGTTTTTT. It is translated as CASSPGRSKTTGELFF.

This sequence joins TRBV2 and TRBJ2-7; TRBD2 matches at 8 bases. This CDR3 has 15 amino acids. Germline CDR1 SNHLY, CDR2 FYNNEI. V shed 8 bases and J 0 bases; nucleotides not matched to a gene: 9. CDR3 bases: TGTGCCAGCGCGCCCGAGCGGGGGACCTCCTACGAGCAGTACTTC. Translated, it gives CASAPERGTSYEQYF.

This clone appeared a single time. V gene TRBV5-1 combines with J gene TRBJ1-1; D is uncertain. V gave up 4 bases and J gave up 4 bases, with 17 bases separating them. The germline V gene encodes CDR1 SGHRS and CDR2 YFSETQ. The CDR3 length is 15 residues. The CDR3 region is CASSPRAASLTEAFF. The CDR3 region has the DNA TGCGCCAGCAGCCCGAGAGCTGCGAGTCTCACTGAAGCTTTCTTT. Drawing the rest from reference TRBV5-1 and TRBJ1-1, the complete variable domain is KAGVTQTPRYLIKTRGQQVTLSCSPISGHRSVSWYQQTPGQGLQFLFEYFSETQRNKGNFPGRFSGRQFSNSRSEMNVSTLELGDSALYLCASSPRAASLTEAFFGQGTRLTVV.

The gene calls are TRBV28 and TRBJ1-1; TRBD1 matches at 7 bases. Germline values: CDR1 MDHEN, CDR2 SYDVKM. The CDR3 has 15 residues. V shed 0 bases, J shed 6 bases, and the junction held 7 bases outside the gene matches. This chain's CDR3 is CASSLWRQGPPEAFF. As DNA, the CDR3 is TGTGCCAGCAGTTTATGGAGACAGGGTCCCCCTGAAGCTTTCTTT.

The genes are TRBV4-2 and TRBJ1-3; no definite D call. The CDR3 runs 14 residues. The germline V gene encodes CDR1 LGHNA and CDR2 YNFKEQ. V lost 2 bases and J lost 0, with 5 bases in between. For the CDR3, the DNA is TGTGCCAGCAGCCAAACAGACTCTGGAAACACCATATATTTT. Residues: CASSQTDSGNTIYF.

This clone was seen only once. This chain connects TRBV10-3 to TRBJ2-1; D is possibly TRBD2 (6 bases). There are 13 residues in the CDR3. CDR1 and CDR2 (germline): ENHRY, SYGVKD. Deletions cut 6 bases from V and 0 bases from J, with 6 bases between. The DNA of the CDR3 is TGTGCCATCAGCGGGGGCTCCTACAATGAGCAGTTCTTC. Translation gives CAISGGSYNEQFF.

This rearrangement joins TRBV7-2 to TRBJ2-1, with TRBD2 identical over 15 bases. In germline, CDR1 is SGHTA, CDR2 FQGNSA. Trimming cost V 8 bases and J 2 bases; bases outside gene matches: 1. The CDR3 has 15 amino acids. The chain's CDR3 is CASGTSGGTYNEQFF. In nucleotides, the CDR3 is TGTGCCAGCGGGACTAGCGGGGGGACCTACAATGAGCAGTTCTTC.

For the CDR3, the DNA is TGTGCCAGCAGCGAGGGACAGAGGCGTCCTGGAAACACCATATATTTT. The encoded protein is CASSEGQRRPGNTIYF. V usage is TRBV7-9 and J usage is TRBJ1-3, with 7 positions matching TRBD1. Per germline, CDR1 SEHNR and CDR2 FQNEAQ (reference sequence). V shed 5 bases, J shed 2 bases, and the junction held 9 bases outside the gene matches. This CDR3 comprises 16 residues.

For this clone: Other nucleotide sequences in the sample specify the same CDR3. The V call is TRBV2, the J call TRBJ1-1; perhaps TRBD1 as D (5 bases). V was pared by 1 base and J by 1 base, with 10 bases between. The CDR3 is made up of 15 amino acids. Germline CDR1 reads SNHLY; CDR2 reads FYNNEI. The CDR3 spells CASSEGGLGNTEAFF. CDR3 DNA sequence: TGTGCCAGCAGTGAAGGGGGGTTGGGGAACACTGAAGCTTTCTTT.

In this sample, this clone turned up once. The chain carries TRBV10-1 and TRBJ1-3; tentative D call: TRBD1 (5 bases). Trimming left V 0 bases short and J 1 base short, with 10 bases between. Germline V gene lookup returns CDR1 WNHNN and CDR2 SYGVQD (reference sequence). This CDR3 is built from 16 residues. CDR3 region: CASSESGDGSGNTIYF. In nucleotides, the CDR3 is TGCGCCAGCAGTGAGTCCGGGGACGGATCTGGAAACACCATATATTTT.

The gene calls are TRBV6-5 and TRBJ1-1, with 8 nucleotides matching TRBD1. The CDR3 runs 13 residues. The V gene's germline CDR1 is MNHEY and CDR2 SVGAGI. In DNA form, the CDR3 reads TGTGTAATCCGGGACAGGTTGAACACTGAAGCTTTCTTT. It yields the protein CVIRDRLNTEAFF.

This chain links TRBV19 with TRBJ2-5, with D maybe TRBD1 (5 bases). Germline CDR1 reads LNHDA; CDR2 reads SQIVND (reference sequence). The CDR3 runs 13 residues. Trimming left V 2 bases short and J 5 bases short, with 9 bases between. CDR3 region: CASSIPGMETQYF. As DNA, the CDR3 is TGTGCCAGTAGTATACCAGGGATGGAGACCCAGTACTTC. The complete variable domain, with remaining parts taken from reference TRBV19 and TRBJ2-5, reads DGGITQSPKYLFRKEGQNVTLSCEQNLNHDAMYWYRQDPGQGLRLIYYSQIVNDFQKGDIAEGYSVSREKKESFPLTVTSAQKNPTAFYLCASSIPGMETQYFGPGTRLLVL.